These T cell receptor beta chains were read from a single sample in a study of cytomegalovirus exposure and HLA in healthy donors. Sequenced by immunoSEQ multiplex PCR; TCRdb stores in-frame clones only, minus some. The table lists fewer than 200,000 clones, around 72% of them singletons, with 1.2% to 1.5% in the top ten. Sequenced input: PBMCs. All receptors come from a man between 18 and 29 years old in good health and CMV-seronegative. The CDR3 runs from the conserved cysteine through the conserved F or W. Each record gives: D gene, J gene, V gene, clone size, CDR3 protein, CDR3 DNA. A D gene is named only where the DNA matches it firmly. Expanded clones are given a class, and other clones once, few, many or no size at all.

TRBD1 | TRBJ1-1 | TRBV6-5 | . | CASSYYGTGRTEAFF | TGTGCCAGCAGTTACTACGGGACAGGGCGGACTGAAGCTTTCTTT
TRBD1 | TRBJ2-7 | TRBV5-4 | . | CASSLDRGHEQYF | TGTGCCAGCAGTTTGGACAGGGGACACGAGCAGTACTTC
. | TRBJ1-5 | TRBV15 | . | CATSLGGVDNQPQHF | TGTGCCACCAGCTTAGGGGGGGTCGATAATCAGCCCCAGCATTTT
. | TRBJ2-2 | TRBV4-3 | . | CASSQERVGAESTGELFF | TGCGCCAGCAGCCAAGAGAGGGTGGGGGCGGAATCCACCGGGGAGCTGTTTTTT
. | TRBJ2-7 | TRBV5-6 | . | CASRSFYEQYF | TGTGCCAGCAGGTCATTTTACGAGCAGTACTTC
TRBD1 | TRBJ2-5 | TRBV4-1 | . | CASSLPRGQVQETQYF | TGCGCCAGCAGCCTTCCTAGGGGACAGGTTCAAGAGACCCAGTACTTC
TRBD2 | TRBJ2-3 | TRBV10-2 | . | CASRTGGREDTQYF | TGCGCCAGCAGAACGGGAGGGCGAGAAGATACGCAGTATTTT
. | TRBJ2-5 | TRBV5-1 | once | CASSPGQETQYF | TGCGCCAGCAGCCCGGGACAAGAGACCCAGTACTTC
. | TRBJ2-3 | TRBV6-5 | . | CASIDYPSTDTQYF | TGTGCCAGCATCGACTACCCTAGCACAGATACGCAGTATTTT
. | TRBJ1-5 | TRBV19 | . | CASSIRDMGHQPQHF | TGTGCCAGTAGTATCCGGGACATGGGACATCAGCCCCAGCATTTT
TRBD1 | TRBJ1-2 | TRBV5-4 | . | CASSPLGTAPYGYTF | TGTGCCAGCAGCCCGCTCGGGACAGCTCCCTATGGCTACACCTTC
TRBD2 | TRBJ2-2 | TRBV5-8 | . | CASSLIELAGVSGELFF | TGTGCCAGCAGCTTGATTGAGTTAGCGGGAGTGTCCGGGGAGCTGTTTTTT
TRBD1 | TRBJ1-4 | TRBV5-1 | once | CASSFGTANEKLFF | TGCGCCAGCAGCTTCGGGACAGCGAATGAAAAACTGTTTTTT
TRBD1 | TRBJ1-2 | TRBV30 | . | CAFDRALNYGYTF | TGTGCCTTCGACAGGGCCCTAAACTATGGCTACACCTTC
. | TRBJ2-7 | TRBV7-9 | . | CASSRGTAEQYF | TGTGCCAGCAGCCGGGGGACAGCCGAGCAGTACTTC
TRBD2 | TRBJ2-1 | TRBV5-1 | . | CASSFLVDGLAGYNEQFF | TGCGCCAGCAGCTTTTTGGTGGACGGACTAGCGGGCTACAATGAGCAGTTCTTC
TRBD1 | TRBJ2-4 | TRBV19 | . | CASSIGTGRNIQYF | TGTGCCAGTAGTATAGGGACAGGGCGAAACATTCAGTACTTC
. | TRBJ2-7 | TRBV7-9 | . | CASRQGPYEQYF | TGTGCCAGCAGACAGGGTCCCTACGAGCAGTACTTC
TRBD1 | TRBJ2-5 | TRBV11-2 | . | CASRRAYRGRLETQYF | TGTGCCAGCAGGCGTGCTTACAGGGGGCGATTAGAGACCCAGTACTTC
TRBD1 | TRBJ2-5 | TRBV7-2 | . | CASSPPTGGFGETQYF | TGTGCCAGCAGCCCGCCGACAGGGGGTTTTGGAGAGACCCAGTACTTC
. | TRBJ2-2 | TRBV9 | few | CASSGRQNTGELFF | TGTGCCAGCAGCGGCAGACAGAACACCGGGGAGCTGTTTTTT
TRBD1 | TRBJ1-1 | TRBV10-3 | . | CAISESRQGDTEAFF | TGTGCCATCAGTGAGTCCCGACAGGGGGACACTGAAGCTTTCTTT
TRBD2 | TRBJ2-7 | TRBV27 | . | CASSPRLAEGYEQYF | TGTGCCAGCAGTCCTCGACTAGCGGAAGGGTACGAGCAGTACTTC
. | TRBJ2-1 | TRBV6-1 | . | CASNMVVGVKNEQFF | TGTGCCAGCAACATGGTAGTGGGAGTGAAAAATGAGCAGTTCTTC
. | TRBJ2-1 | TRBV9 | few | CASSAGLIGLYNEQFF | TGTGCCAGCAGCGCCGGACTAATCGGGCTCTACAATGAGCAGTTCTTC
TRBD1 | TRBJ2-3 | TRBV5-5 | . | CASSWGTDHTDTQYF | TGTGCCAGCAGCTGGGGGACAGACCACACAGATACGCAGTATTTT
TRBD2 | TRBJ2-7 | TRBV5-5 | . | CASSLVGTSSHEQYF | TGTGCCAGCAGCTTGGTCGGGACTAGTTCCCACGAGCAGTACTTC
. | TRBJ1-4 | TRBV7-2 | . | CASSSRATNEKLFF | TGTGCCAGCAGCTCCCGCGCAACTAATGAAAAACTGTTTTTT
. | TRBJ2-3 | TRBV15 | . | CATSRMVLGGDTQYF | TGTGCCACCAGCAGAATGGTCCTCGGAGGGGATACGCAGTATTTT
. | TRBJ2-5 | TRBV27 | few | CASSLSAGIETQYF | TGTGCCAGCAGTTTATCAGCAGGTATAGAGACCCAGTACTTC
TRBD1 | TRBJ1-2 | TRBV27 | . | CASSPRQGRAGGYTF | TGTGCCAGCAGCCCCAGACAGGGGCGGGCAGGTGGCTACACCTTC
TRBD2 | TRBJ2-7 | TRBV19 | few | CASSIVLAGAYEQYF | TGTGCCAGTAGTATAGTCCTAGCGGGAGCCTACGAGCAGTACTTC
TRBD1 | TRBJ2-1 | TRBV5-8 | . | CASSLAIRQGLYNEQFF | TGTGCCAGCAGCTTGGCCATCAGACAGGGCTTATACAATGAGCAGTTCTTC
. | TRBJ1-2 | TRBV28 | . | CASSLGAGSYGYTF | TGTGCCAGCAGTTTAGGGGCAGGGTCCTATGGCTACACCTTC
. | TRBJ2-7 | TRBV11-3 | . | CASSLRGVDEQYF | TGTGCCAGCAGCCTGCGGGGCGTGGACGAGCAGTACTTC
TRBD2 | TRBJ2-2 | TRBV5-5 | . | CASSLKGGSTGELFF | TGTGCCAGCAGCTTGAAGGGCGGGAGTACCGGGGAGCTGTTTTTT
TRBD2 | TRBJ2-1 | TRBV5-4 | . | CASSLEGLAAGYNEQFF | TGTGCCAGCAGCTTGGAGGGACTAGCTGCAGGTTACAATGAGCAGTTCTTC
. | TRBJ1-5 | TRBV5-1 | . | CASTIGGIQPQHF | TGCGCCAGCACCATAGGGGGAATTCAGCCCCAGCATTTT
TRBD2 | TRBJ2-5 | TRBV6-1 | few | CASRGMTSGQETQYF | TGTGCCAGCAGGGGAATGACTAGCGGGCAAGAGACCCAGTACTTC
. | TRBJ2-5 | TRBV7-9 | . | CSSSLIKQTQYF | TGTTCCAGCAGCTTAATTAAGCAAACCCAGTACTTC
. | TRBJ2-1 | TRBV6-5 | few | CPPAGGHEQFF | TGTCCCCCGGCCGGGGGACATGAGCAGTTCTTC
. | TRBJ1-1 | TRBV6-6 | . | CASAQGPQNTEAFF | TGTGCCAGCGCCCAGGGGCCCCAGAACACTGAAGCTTTCTTT
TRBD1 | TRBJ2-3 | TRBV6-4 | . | CATRSHPRGDTQYF | TGTGCCACCAGATCCCACCCCAGGGGGGATACGCAGTATTTT
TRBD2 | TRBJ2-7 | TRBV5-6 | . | CASRRGAYEQYF | TGTGCCAGCAGACGGGGGGCCTACGAGCAGTACTTC
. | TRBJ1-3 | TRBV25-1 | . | CASSEPRESSGNTIYF | TGTGCCAGCAGTGAACCGCGGGAGAGCTCTGGAAACACCATATATTTT
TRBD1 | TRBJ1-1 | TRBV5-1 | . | CASSFRTGRNTEAFF | TGCGCCAGCAGCTTTAGGACAGGGAGGAACACTGAAGCTTTCTTT
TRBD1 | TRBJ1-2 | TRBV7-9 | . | CASSLLDRVGYTF | TGTGCCAGCAGCTTACTGGACAGGGTCGGCTACACCTTC
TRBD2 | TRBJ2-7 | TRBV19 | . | CASRLAGSSYEQYF | TGTGCCAGTAGACTAGCGGGTAGCTCCTACGAGCAGTACTTC
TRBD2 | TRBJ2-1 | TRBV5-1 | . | CASSLDPSGRLTYNEQFF | TGCGCCAGCAGCTTGGATCCTAGCGGGAGGCTAACCTACAATGAGCAGTTCTTC